The 6 T cell receptor beta chains given below trace back to one sample, sequenced in a study of T-cell reconstitution after alpha-beta-depleted transplantation in children. Unique molecular identifiers were used to barcode this TCRbeta library. One entry per CDR3 protein results from TCRdb running MiXCR on the PCR reads. The table records 450,000 to 600,000 distinct CDR3 sequences, around 18% of them present only once. Sequencing was performed on PBMCs from the stem cell graft donor, taken from the stem cell graft. Source of these receptors: a human donor who donated a stem cell graft to a child with acute lymphoblastic leukemia.

This clonotype was counted ten times or more. The gene calls are TRBV7-9 and TRBJ2-5; D may be TRBD2 (6 bases). CDR3 length: 15 residues. CDR1 is SEHNR, CDR2 FQNEAQ, per germline (reference sequence). Trimming cost V 5 bases and J 5 bases, with 18 bases left between them. The CDR3 loop is CASSDWEAGLETQYF. DNA of the CDR3: TGTGCCAGCAGCGACTGGGAGGCGGGATTGGAGACCCAGTACTTC.

This clonotype was seen a handful of times. The J gene is TRBJ2-2, the V gene TRBV5-1, with D tentatively TRBD1 or TRBD2 (5 bases each). Germline values: CDR1 SGHRS, CDR2 YFSETQ. CDR3 length equals 13 residues. Trimming removed 4 bases from V and 7 bases from J, with 11 bases in between. CDR3 sequence: CASSTGTGGELFF. CDR3 nucleotides: TGCGCCAGCAGCACCGGGACGGGCGGGGAGCTGTTTTTT.

This chain uses TRBV5-1 with TRBJ2-2, with 9 bases identical to TRBD2. Trimming removed 1 base from V and 6 bases from J; junction bases left unmatched: 4. From germline, CDR1 is SGHRS and CDR2 YFSETQ. The length of the CDR3 is 15 residues. The CDR3 region has the DNA TGCGCCAGCAGCTTGCCTCTAGCGGGGCCCGGGGAGCTGTTTTTT. Translation gives CASSLPLAGPGELFF.

In its sample, this clonotype was seen a few times. The CDR3 is CASSLAGTGGRYTF. The CDR3, as DNA: TGCGCCAGCAGCTTGGCCGGGACAGGGGGCCGCTACACCTTC. This chain uses TRBV5-1 with TRBJ1-2; TRBD1 matches at 12 bases. The CDR3 consists of 14 residues. Germline CDR1 SGHRS, CDR2 YFSETQ. V dropped 0 bases and J dropped 9; count of bases not matched to a gene: 3.

This clonotype was detected only once. The chain combines TRBV5-6 with TRBJ2-7, with TRBD1 matching over 12 bases. From germline, CDR1 is SGHDT and CDR2 YYEEEE. The CDR3 length is 15 residues. The V and J ends lost 4 bases and 2 bases, in that order; junction bases with no gene match: 4. The CDR3, as DNA: TGTGCCAGCAGCCGAGGGGACAGGGGGCCCTACGAGCAGTACTTC. Protein: CASSRGDRGPYEQYF.

This clonotype was counted a few times. The CDR3 reads CASSYGARPYEQYF. The DNA of the CDR3 is TGTGCCAGCAGTTACGGGGCCCGGCCCTACGAGCAGTACTTC. The chain is built from TRBV6-5 and TRBJ2-7; TRBD1 might be the D (5 bases). V gave up 2 bases and J gave up 2 bases, with 10 bases separating them. The CDR3 totals 14 residues. The germline V gene encodes CDR1 MNHEY and CDR2 SVGAGI.